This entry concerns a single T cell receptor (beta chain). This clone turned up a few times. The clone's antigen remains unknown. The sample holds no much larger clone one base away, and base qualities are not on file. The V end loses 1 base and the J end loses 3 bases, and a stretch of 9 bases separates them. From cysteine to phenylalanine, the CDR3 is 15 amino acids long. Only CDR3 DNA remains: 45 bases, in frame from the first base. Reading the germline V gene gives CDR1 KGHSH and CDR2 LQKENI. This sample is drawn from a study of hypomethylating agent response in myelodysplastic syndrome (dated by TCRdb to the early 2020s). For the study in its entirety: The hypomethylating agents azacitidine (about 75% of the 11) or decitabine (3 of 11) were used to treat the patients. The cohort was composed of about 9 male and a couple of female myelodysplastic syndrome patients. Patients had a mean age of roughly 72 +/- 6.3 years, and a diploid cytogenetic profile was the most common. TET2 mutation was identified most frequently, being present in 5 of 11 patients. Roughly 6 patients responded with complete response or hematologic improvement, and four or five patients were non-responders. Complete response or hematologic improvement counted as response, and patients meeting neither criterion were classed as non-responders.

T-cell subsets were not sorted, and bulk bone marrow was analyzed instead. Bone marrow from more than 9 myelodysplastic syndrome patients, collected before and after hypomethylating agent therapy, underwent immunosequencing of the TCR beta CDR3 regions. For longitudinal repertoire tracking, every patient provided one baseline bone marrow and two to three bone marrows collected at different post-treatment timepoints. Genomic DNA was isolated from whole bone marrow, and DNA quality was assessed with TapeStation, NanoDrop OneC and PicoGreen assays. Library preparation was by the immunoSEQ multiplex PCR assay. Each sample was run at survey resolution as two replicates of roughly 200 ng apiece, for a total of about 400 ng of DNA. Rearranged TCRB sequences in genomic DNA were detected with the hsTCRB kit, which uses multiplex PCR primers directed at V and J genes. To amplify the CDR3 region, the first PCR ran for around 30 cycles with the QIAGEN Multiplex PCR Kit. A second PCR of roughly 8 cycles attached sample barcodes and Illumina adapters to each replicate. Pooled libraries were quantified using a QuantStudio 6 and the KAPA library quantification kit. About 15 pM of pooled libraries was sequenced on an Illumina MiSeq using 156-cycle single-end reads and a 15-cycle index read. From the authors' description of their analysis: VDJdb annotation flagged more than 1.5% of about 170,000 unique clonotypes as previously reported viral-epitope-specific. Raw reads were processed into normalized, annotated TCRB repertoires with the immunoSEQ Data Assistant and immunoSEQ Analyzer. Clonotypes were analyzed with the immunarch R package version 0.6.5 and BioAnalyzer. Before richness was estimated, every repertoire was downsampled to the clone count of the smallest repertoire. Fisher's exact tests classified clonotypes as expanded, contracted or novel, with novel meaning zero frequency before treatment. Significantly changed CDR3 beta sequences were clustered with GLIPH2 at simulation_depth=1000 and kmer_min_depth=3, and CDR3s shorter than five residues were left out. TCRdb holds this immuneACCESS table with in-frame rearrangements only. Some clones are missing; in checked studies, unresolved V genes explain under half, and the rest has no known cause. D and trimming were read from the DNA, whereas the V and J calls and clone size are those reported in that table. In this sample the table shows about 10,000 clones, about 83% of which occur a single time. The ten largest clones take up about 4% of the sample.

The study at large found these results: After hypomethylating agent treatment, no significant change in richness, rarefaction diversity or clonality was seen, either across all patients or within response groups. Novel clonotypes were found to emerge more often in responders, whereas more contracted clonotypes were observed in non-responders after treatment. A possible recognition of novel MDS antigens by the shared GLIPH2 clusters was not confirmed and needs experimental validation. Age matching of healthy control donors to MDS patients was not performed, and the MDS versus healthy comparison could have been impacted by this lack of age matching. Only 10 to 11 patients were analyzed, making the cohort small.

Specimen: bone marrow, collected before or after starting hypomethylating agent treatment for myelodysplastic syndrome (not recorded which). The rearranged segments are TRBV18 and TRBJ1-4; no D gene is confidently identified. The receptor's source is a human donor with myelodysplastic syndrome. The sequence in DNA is TGTGCCAGCTCACCACGTGGTTTGGCTAATGAAAAACTGTTTTTT. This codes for CASSPRGLANEKLFF.